Listed below are T cell receptor beta chains from one sample, sequenced in a study of blood T cell repertoires in COVID-19. The method was immunoSEQ multiplex PCR; TCRdb's version includes in-frame clones alone and lacks a portion of them. Among about 41,000 clones listed, about 85% were seen once. The source material was peripheral blood. Receptor source: a man aged 55 to 70 with acute or convalescent COVID-19. Each CDR3 is given with its conserved first and last residue. D genes are given only for firm matches. Size is stated for part of the rows, as once, few or many counts, or as a class when the clone is expanded.

D: TRBD2
J: TRBJ2-1
size: once
V: TRBV6-2/TRBV6-3
CDR3: CASSRTSGGGYNEQFF
DNA: TGTGCCAGCAGTAGGACTAGCGGGGGGGGCTACAATGAGCAGTTCTTC

D: TRBD2
J: TRBJ2-3
size: -
V: TRBV6-5
CDR3: CASSSRTSGADTQYF
DNA: TGTGCCAGCAGTTCCCGGACTAGCGGGGCAGATACGCAGTATTTT

D: -
J: TRBJ1-1
size: -
V: TRBV4-3
CDR3: CASSQVGSPNTEAFF
DNA: TGCGCCAGCAGCCAAGTGGGGAGTCCAAACACTGAAGCTTTCTTT

D: -
J: TRBJ2-1
size: -
V: TRBV9
CDR3: CASSVEGTSSYNEQFF
DNA: TGTGCCAGCAGCGTAGAGGGGACAAGCTCCTACAATGAGCAGTTCTTC

D: TRBD2
J: TRBJ2-2
size: -
V: TRBV10-2
CDR3: CATLPPQRGPAGELFF
DNA: TGCGCCACACTCCCCCCTCAGCGGGGGCCGGCCGGGGAGCTGTTTTTT

D: -
J: TRBJ1-5
size: -
V: TRBV7-2
CDR3: CASSTGLAGNQPQHF
DNA: TGTGCCAGCAGCACAGGTTTGGCAGGCAATCAGCCCCAGCATTTT

D: -
J: TRBJ2-7
size: -
V: TRBV9
CDR3: CASSVDWGPGYEQYF
DNA: TGTGCCAGCAGCGTAGATTGGGGTCCGGGGTACGAGCAGTACTTC

D: -
J: TRBJ2-1
size: -
V: TRBV2
CDR3: CASSEQVDEQFF
DNA: TGTGCCAGCAGTGAACAGGTGGATGAGCAGTTCTTC

D: -
J: TRBJ2-7
size: -
V: TRBV2
CDR3: CASYSEVSYEQYF
DNA: TGTGCCAGCTACTCGGAGGTTTCCTACGAGCAGTACTTC

D: -
J: TRBJ2-3
size: -
V: TRBV14
CDR3: CASTLAATDTQYF
DNA: TGTGCCAGCACCTTAGCGGCCACAGATACGCAGTATTTT

D: TRBD1
J: TRBJ2-1
size: -
V: TRBV20-1
CDR3: CSAATQGEQFF
DNA: TGCAGTGCTGCGACACAGGGGGAGCAGTTCTTC

D: TRBD1
J: TRBJ1-5
size: -
V: TRBV6-2/TRBV6-3
CDR3: CASSHRDRTDQPQHF
DNA: TGTGCCAGCAGTCACCGGGACAGAACCGATCAGCCCCAGCATTTT

D: TRBD2
J: TRBJ2-1
size: -
V: TRBV19
CDR3: CASSIGSGPRDEQFF
DNA: TGTGCCAGTAGTATAGGTAGCGGGCCCAGGGATGAGCAGTTCTTC

D: TRBD2
J: TRBJ2-3
size: -
V: TRBV7-9
CDR3: CASSFSGGTDTQYF
DNA: TGTGCCAGCAGCTTTAGCGGGGGCACAGATACGCAGTATTTT

D: TRBD1
J: TRBJ1-1
size: -
V: TRBV5-1
CDR3: CASSKGQGITEAFF
DNA: TGCGCCAGCAGCAAAGGACAGGGGATCACTGAAGCTTTCTTT

D: -
J: TRBJ1-2
size: -
V: TRBV13
CDR3: CASSPAAGANYGYTF
DNA: TGTGCCAGCAGCCCAGCCGCAGGGGCTAACTATGGCTACACCTTC

D: TRBD1
J: TRBJ1-1
size: -
V: TRBV18
CDR3: CASSPPIGQGGTEAFF
DNA: TGTGCCAGCTCACCACCGATCGGACAGGGAGGCACTGAAGCTTTCTTT

D: -
J: TRBJ2-7
size: -
V: TRBV7-9
CDR3: CASSLGNGRAYEQYF
DNA: TGTGCCAGCAGCTTAGGTAACGGCAGGGCCTACGAGCAGTACTTC

D: TRBD1
J: TRBJ2-3
size: -
V: TRBV18
CDR3: CASSPPTGGFTDTQYF
DNA: TGTGCCAGCTCACCACCTACAGGGGGGTTCACAGATACGCAGTATTTT

D: -
J: TRBJ1-3
size: -
V: TRBV6-5
CDR3: CASTQPGEPGNTIYF
DNA: TGTGCCAGCACCCAACCGGGAGAACCTGGAAACACCATATATTTT

D: TRBD2
J: TRBJ2-3
size: -
V: TRBV6-5
CDR3: CASSYSGGVKNTQYF
DNA: TGTGCCAGCAGTTACTCCGGGGGGGTAAAAAATACGCAGTATTTT

D: -
J: TRBJ1-1
size: -
V: TRBV4-1
CDR3: CASSGWRGFQNTEAFF
DNA: TGCGCCAGCAGCGGCTGGCGAGGGTTTCAGAACACTGAAGCTTTCTTT

D: -
J: TRBJ1-1
size: -
V: TRBV5-6
CDR3: CASSLARVDEAFF
DNA: TGTGCCAGCAGCTTGGCCAGGGTTGATGAAGCTTTCTTT

D: -
J: TRBJ1-4
size: once
V: TRBV27
CDR3: CASSRLNEKLFF
DNA: TGTGCCAGCAGTCGTCTCAATGAAAAACTGTTTTTT

D: TRBD2
J: TRBJ2-1
size: once
V: TRBV10-2
CDR3: CASRTPGGNEQFF
DNA: TGCGCCAGCAGGACCCCGGGGGGGAATGAGCAGTTCTTC

D: -
J: TRBJ1-2
size: once
V: TRBV7-2
CDR3: CASSLFTGVGYTF
DNA: TGTGCCAGCAGCTTATTTACAGGAGTAGGCTACACCTTC

D: -
J: TRBJ1-1
size: -
V: TRBV4-1
CDR3: CASSQDAGVNTEAFF
DNA: TGCGCCAGCAGCCAAGACGCAGGGGTGAACACTGAAGCTTTCTTT

D: -
J: TRBJ1-5
size: -
V: TRBV7-2
CDR3: CASSSNPGGNQPQHF
DNA: TGTGCCAGCAGCTCCAATCCAGGTGGGAATCAGCCCCAGCATTTT

D: TRBD2
J: TRBJ2-3
size: -
V: TRBV7-2
CDR3: CASSLTSGGVWDTQYF
DNA: TGTGCCAGCAGCTTGACTAGCGGGGGAGTTTGGGATACGCAGTATTTT